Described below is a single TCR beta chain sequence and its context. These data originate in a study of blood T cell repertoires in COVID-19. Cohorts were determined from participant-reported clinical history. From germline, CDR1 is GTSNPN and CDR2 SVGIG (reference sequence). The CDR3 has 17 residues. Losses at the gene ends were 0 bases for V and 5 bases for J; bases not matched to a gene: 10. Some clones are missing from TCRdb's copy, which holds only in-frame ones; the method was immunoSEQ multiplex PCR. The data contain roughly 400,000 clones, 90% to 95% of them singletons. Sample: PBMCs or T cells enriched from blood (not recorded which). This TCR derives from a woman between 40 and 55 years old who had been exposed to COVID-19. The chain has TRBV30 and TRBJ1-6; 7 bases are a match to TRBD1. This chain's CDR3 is CAWSVNGRGINNSPLHF. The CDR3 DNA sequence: TGTGCCTGGAGTGTAAACGGCAGGGGGATAAATAATTCACCCCTCCACTTT.